Included here is one T cell receptor beta chain sequence, with context. Its cognate antigen is unknown. Germline assignment: CDR1 MDHEN and CDR2 SYDVKM. This CDR3 has 12 amino acids. Trimming took 3 bases from V and 6 from J, leaving 6 bases between them. The sample originates from a study of vaccination and CD4 T cells after COVID-19. Overall study context: The makeup of the convalescents was six males and four females, two of them Hispanic. The cells were exposed to overlapping spike peptides originating from SARS-CoV-2, HCoV-NL63, HCoV-OC43 and HCoV-229E for stimulation.

Sequence data for DNA of cultured CD4+ T cells were generated by the Oncomine TCR Beta short-read assay. TCRdb re-derived calls from the PCR reads in MiXCR, one entry per CDR3 protein. The data contain about 18,000 distinct CDR3 sequences, 56% of them singletons. Treatment described: roughly 11-day PBMC culture with coronavirus spike peptide pools or control peptides (ViraFEST assay). The V call is TRBV28, the J call TRBJ1-5, with D uncertain. The sequenced material came from CD4+ T cells from blood, cultured in vitro. The sequence derives from a human donor who had recovered from COVID-19. This chain's CDR3 is CASSFRFQPQHF. CDR3 coding DNA: TGTGCCAGCAGTTTTCGGTTTCAGCCCCAGCATTTT.